Included here is one T cell receptor beta chain sequence, with context. The data originate from a study of blood T cell repertoires in COVID-19. On the study more broadly: Samples of COVID-19 (acute and convalescent) were obtained from the United States, Italy and Spain.

Germline lookup yields CDR1 SGHVS and CDR2 FQNEAQ. The V segment lost 3 bases and the J segment 10 bases; nucleotides outside the gene matches: 12. The length of the CDR3 is 15 residues. Data came from immunoSEQ multiplex PCR; TCRdb stores just in-frame clones and leaves some out. The table records approximately 230,000 clones, roughly nine tenths of them present only once. The J gene is TRBJ2-1, the V gene TRBV7-8, with 7 bases matching TRBD2. The sequence was collected from a man aged 18 to 35 with active or convalescent COVID-19. Sequenced: peripheral blood. This chain's CDR3 is CASSFEREALQEQFF. CDR3 DNA: TGTGCCAGCAGCTTTGAACGGGAGGCCCTCCAGGAGCAGTTCTTC.